A single sample gave rise to the 15 T cell receptor beta chains below, sequenced in a study of cytomegalovirus exposure and HLA in healthy donors. The PCR made use of 60 Vbeta and 13 Jbeta primers. Libraries were prepared by immunoSEQ multiplex PCR; TCRdb keeps only in-frame clonotypes and omits some of them. The repertoire holds approximately 220,000 clones, 60% to 80% seen once, with 1.8% in the top ten. The sample consisted of PBMCs. The source of these receptors is a woman under 40 in good health and CMV-seronegative.

Only a few counts were recorded for this clone. The chain combines TRBV5-3 with TRBJ2-5; possibly TRBD2 for D (5 bases). TRBV5-3 qualifies as an ORF whose function is uncertain. V was trimmed by 4 bases and J by 1 base, leaving 17 bases between them. The CDR3 loop spans 16 amino acids. This CDR3 reads CARSPCLERLQETQYF. The CDR3 nucleotides read TGTGCCAGAAGCCCCTGCTTGGAGCGGCTCCAAGAGACCCAGTACTTC.

The CDR3 sequence is CASSSGQVGEETQYF. The CDR3 nucleotides read TGTGCCAGCAGCTCGGGACAGGTGGGAGAAGAGACCCAGTACTTC. The chain has TRBV7-9 and TRBJ2-5; 8 bases line up with TRBD1. The trim removed 4 bases at V and 3 bases at J, leaving 7 bases unmatched. Per germline, CDR1 SEHNR and CDR2 FQNEAQ (reference sequence). The CDR3 runs 15 residues.

Remarks on this clone: Relative to the germline gene, one junction end is altered; a read error may explain this. This sequence joins TRBV7-9 and TRBJ2-2; 7 bases fit TRBD2. Germline CDR1 SEHNR, CDR2 FQNEAQ (reference sequence). The CDR3 consists of 14 residues. CDR3 DNA sequence: TGTTCCAGCAGCCCCGGGGGGTTGACCGGGGAGCTGTTTTTT. Its protein product is CSSSPGGLTGELFF. The whole variable domain, remainder taken from reference TRBV7-9 and TRBJ2-2, is DTGVSQNPRHKITKRGQNVTFRCDPISEHNRLYWYRQTLGQGPEFLTYFQNEAQLEKSRLLSDRFSAERPKGSFSTLEIQRTEQGDSAMYLCSSSPGGLTGELFFGEGSRLTVL.

This chain joins TRBV7-2 and TRBJ2-1; D possibly corresponds to TRBD2 (7 bases). Trimming shortened V by 6 bases and J by 6 bases, and 24 bases separated the two germline ends. Per the germline V gene, CDR1 is SGHTA and CDR2 is FQGNSA. CDR3 length: 17 amino acids. The CDR3 region is CASRRRGGSSGANEQFF. DNA for the CDR3: TGTGCCAGCAGACGAAGAGGGGGGTCAAGCGGGGCCAATGAGCAGTTCTTC.

The chain carries TRBV2 and TRBJ1-3; D uncertain. The CDR3 has 13 residues. Trimming stripped 7 bases from V and 2 bases from J, with 9 bases between. Germline lookup yields CDR1 SNHLY and CDR2 FYNNEI. CDR3 protein: CASNFQAGNTIYF. CDR3 bases: TGTGCCAGCAACTTCCAAGCTGGAAACACCATATATTTT.

The chain links TRBV5-1 to TRBJ2-6, with a tentative D call TRBD1 (5 bases). The CDR3 sequence is 15 residues long. Trimming took 4 bases from V and 0 from J, leaving 8 bases between them. Germline V gene lookup returns CDR1 SGHRS and CDR2 YFSETQ. CDR3 amino acids: CASSPDSSGANVLTF. CDR3 DNA: TGCGCCAGCAGCCCCGACAGCTCTGGGGCCAACGTCCTGACTTTC.

The chain couples TRBV30 to TRBJ1-2; TRBD1 aligns across 10 bases. J gave up 12 bases and V 3 bases, and 7 bases lay outside the gene matches. The V gene's germline CDR1 is GTSNPN and CDR2 SVGIG (reference sequence). CDR3 length equals 12 residues. In nucleotides, the CDR3 is TGTGCCTGGAGCACGGGACAGGGGTTTAACACCTTC. It translates to CAWSTGQGFNTF.

In its sample, this clone was seen a few times. The V gene is TRBV29-1, the J gene TRBJ2-3, with TRBD1 matching 10 bases. This CDR3 has 14 residues. Losses at the gene ends were 5 bases for V and 5 bases for J; bases not matched to a gene: 7. CDR1 and CDR2 (germline): SQVTM, ANQGSEA. The CDR3 DNA follows: TGCAGCGTTTCGGGTAGGGACAGGGGAGATACGCAGTATTTT. It encodes CSVSGRDRGDTQYF.

V gene TRBV4-2 combines with J gene TRBJ2-1; 8 positions match TRBD2. The length of the CDR3 is 17 residues. Unmatched junction bases numbered 7, after V lost 0 bases and J lost 3 bases. From germline, CDR1 is LGHNA and CDR2 YNFKEQ. The CDR3 loop is CASSQDGGLADYNEQFF. In DNA form, the CDR3 reads TGTGCCAGCAGCCAAGACGGAGGACTAGCAGACTACAATGAGCAGTTCTTC.

This chain connects TRBV29-1 to TRBJ1-3; 7 bases fit TRBD1. The length of the CDR3 is 13 residues. Trimming at V came to 7 bases and at J to 6 bases, leaving 9 bases not matched to a gene. Per the germline V gene, CDR1 is SQVTM and CDR2 is ANQGSEA. In DNA form, the CDR3 reads TGCAGCGCCACAGGGGAAGGTGAAAACACCATATATTTT. Protein product: CSATGEGENTIYF.

The CDR3 sequence: CASSPSRGTNYGYTF. DNA of the CDR3: TGTGCCAGCAGTCCCTCCCGCGGTACTAACTATGGCTACACCTTC. V is TRBV6-1 and J is TRBJ1-2, with no clear D. The CDR3 runs 15 residues. Trimming left V 5 bases short and J 0 bases short, with 13 bases between. Germline CDR1 MNHNS, CDR2 SASEGT.

DNA of the CDR3: TGCGCCAGCAGCGCCCCGGACAGGAGCTCCTACAATGAGCAGTTCTTC. It encodes CASSAPDRSSYNEQFF. The chain employs TRBV5-1 and TRBJ2-1; TRBD1 matches at 7 bases. The V gene's germline CDR1 is SGHRS and CDR2 YFSETQ. The J segment lost 0 bases and the V segment lost 4 bases, leaving 7 bases of the junction unmatched. This CDR3 contains 16 residues.

This chain joins TRBV5-5 and TRBJ2-5, with D perhaps TRBD1 (6 bases). The J call may not be correct, given that the DNA end is closer to TRBJ2-7. This CDR3 is 14 amino acids long. From germline, CDR1 is SGHKS and CDR2 YYEKEE (reference sequence). CDR3 sequence reads: CASRPTGIDYEQYF. The CDR3 DNA reads TGTGCCAGCCGCCCTACAGGGATTGACTACGAGCAGTACTTC.

Note on this clone: Germline and junction disagree at one end, which may indicate a read error. The chain links TRBV30 to TRBJ1-5, with D maybe TRBD1 (6 bases). Germline-derived CDR1 and CDR2 are GTSNPN and SVGIG (reference sequence). CDR3 size: 13 residues. Here the CDR3 reads CAWMGYGGQPQNF. The CDR3 nucleotides read TGTGCCTGGATGGGTTACGGGGGGCAGCCCCAGAATTTT.

This chain uses TRBV4-2 with TRBJ2-5; possible D gene TRBD2, 6 bases. V was trimmed by 3 bases and J by 2 bases, leaving 13 bases between them. Germline V lookup: CDR1 LGHNA, CDR2 YNFKEQ. The CDR3 has 15 residues. CDR3 in amino acids: CASSQSPGRQETQYF. The CDR3 nucleotides are TGTGCCAGCAGCCAGTCCCCCGGGAGACAAGAGACCCAGTACTTC.